These 4 T cell receptor beta chains originate from one sample sequenced in a study of T cells in women clearing cervical HPV infection. Profiled with immunoSEQ multiplex PCR; TCRdb holds only in-frame clones, not every one. In all, the sample yields under 25,000 clones. Sequencing used blood buffy coat. The receptors derive from a woman between 18 and 69 years old with a cervical HPV16 infection that either progressed to CIN3+ or cleared (not recorded which).

A remark on this clone: At one end the junction does not follow the germline gene, possibly because of a read error. The observed sequence ends 3 residues before the CDR3 terminus, with the missing tail filled in from the germline J gene. The chain combines TRBV4-2 with TRBJ2-3, with D possibly matching TRBD2 (6 bases). Germline V gene lookup returns CDR1 LGHNA and CDR2 YNFKEQ. The CDR3 covers 15 residues. Here the CDR3 reads CASSQDQGPRETQYF. The CDR3 bases that were read are TGCGCCAGCAGCCAAGATCAGGGCCCCCGGGAGACG.

Regarding this clone: With the read ending 3 residues before the CDR3 end, the germline J gene is used to fill in that end. J is TRBJ2-7 and V is TRBV19; 7 nucleotides align to TRBD1. With 5 bases clipped from V and 5 bases from J, the junction kept 3 bases outside the gene matches. Germline loops: CDR1 LNHDA, CDR2 SQIVND (reference sequence). The CDR3 totals 12 residues. This chain's CDR3 is CASSWGTDEQYF. Partial CDR3 DNA: TGTGCCAGTAGTTGGGGGACAGACGAG.

As regards this clone: The CDR3 is cut off 3 residues early in the read; its end comes from the germline J gene. The chain employs TRBV23-1 and TRBJ2-5, with TRBD2 matching 12 bases. TRBV23-1 is classed as an ORF, of uncertain function. V lost 6 bases and J lost 3; bases outside the gene matches: 5. The CDR3 spans 15 residues. The CDR3 sequence: CASSQRLAGEETQYF. CDR3 DNA (partial): TGCGCCAGCAGCCAAAGACTAGCGGGGGAAGAGACC.

Note on this clone: The DNA ends 3 residues before the CDR3 does, and the rest of the CDR3 is filled in from the germline J gene. The V and J genes are TRBV6-1 and TRBJ1-2; D remains unclear. With 4 bases removed from V and 3 bases from J, the gap between germline ends came to 12 bases. Germline V lookup: CDR1 MNHNS, CDR2 SASEGT. The length of the CDR3 is 14 residues. The part of the CDR3 DNA that was read is TGTGCCAGCAGTGCGTCCCCGGACTACTATGGC. Encoded protein: CASSASPDYYG. The CDR3 in full is CASSASPDYYGYTF.